This T cell receptor (beta chain) was recovered during a study of CD8+CD57+ T cells in acquired aplastic anemia. General observations from the study: Some 30 was the count of CD8+ CDR3 sequences that patients shared with controls.

CDR1 is LNHDA, CDR2 SQIVND, per germline (reference sequence). This CDR3 is built from 13 residues. V was cut by 0 bases and J by 5 bases, with 7 bases left in between. Flow cytometry had shown expanded CD8+CD57+ cells in the patients chosen for sequencing. With regard to this clonotype: Its antigen is unidentified.

Genomic DNA, serving as template, underwent TCR beta VDJ and CDR3 profiling. TCRdb re-analysed the reads in MiXCR, keeping a single row per CDR3 protein. The sample contains about 160,000 distinct CDR3 sequences, 40% to 60% of which appear only once. The TCR originated in a human donor with aplastic anemia. The rearrangement joins TRBV19 to TRBJ1-1; possible D gene TRBD1, 5 bases. Material for sequencing was sorted CD4+, CD8+, or CD8+CD57+ T cells (not recorded which) from PBMCs. This CDR3 reads CASSIDRETEAFF. In nucleotides, the CDR3 is TGTGCCAGTAGTATAGACAGGGAAACTGAAGCTTTCTTT.